Following are 13 T cell receptor beta chains from one sample sequenced in a study of OX40 agonist ivuxolimab in advanced cancers. Sequenced by immunoSEQ multiplex PCR; TCRdb stores in-frame clones only, minus some. The sample contains approximately 50,000 clones, roughly 80% of which appear only once. The sample was CD4+ or CD8+ T cells sorted from blood, taken in a trial of the OX40 agonist ivuxolimab. The receptors originated from an adult with an advanced solid tumor such as melanoma, head and neck, liver or kidney cancer.

This chain uses TRBV7-2 with TRBJ2-3; D is unresolved. Per germline, CDR1 SGHTA and CDR2 FQGNSA. V lost 2 bases and J 8 bases, leaving 2 bases between the germline ends. This CDR3 is built from 10 residues. CDR3 sequence reads: CASSLITQYF. CDR3 bases: TGTGCCAGCAGCTTAATTACGCAGTATTTT. The full variable domain, with the rest looked up from reference TRBV7-2 and TRBJ2-3, is GAGVSQSPSNKVTEKGKDVELRCDPISGHTALYWYRQSLGQGLEFLIYFQGNSAPDKSGLPSDRFSAERTGGSVSTLTIQRTQQEDSAVYLCASSLITQYFGPGTRLTVL.

The gene calls are TRBV7-2 and TRBJ1-2; weak D call: TRBD1 (6 bases). The CDR3 contains 12 residues. Germline V gene data show CDR1 as SGHTA and CDR2 as FQGNSA. V was pared by 8 bases and J by 6 bases, with 13 bases between. The CDR3 is CASATGANGYTF. The CDR3 bases are TGTGCCAGCGCGACAGGTGCGAATGGCTACACCTTC.

The genes are TRBV19 and TRBJ1-3; no firm D call. CDR3 length: 12 residues. The V end was cut by 6 bases, the J end by 4 bases, with 7 bases between. CDR1 is LNHDA, CDR2 SQIVND, per germline (reference sequence). The CDR3 here is CASSSLGNTIYF. CDR3 in DNA: TGTGCCAGTAGCTCACTAGGAAACACCATATATTTT.

A remark on this clone: At one end, the junction sequence differs from germline, possibly due to a read error. This same CDR3 is encoded by further DNA sequences in the sample. The chain has TRBV18 and TRBJ1-5, with D perhaps TRBD1 (5 bases). Looked up from germline, CDR1 is KGHSH and CDR2 is LQKENI. This CDR3 is 13 amino acids long. The CDR3, as DNA: TGTGCCAGCTCTCCACAGGGCAATCAGCCCCAGCATTTT. It codes for CASSPQGNQPQHF.

This sequence joins TRBV5-1 and TRBJ1-1; 9 bases fit TRBD1. This CDR3 contains 16 residues. From germline, CDR1 is SGHRS and CDR2 YFSETQ. V was clipped by 4 bases and J by 2 bases; unmatched bases: 9. The CDR3 sequence: CASSAPGQGDNTEAFF. The CDR3, as DNA: TGCGCCAGCAGCGCACCGGGACAGGGAGACAACACTGAAGCTTTCTTT.

This sequence joins TRBV6-6 and TRBJ2-5, with 9 bases matching TRBD2. The CDR3 loop spans 14 amino acids. Germline lookup yields CDR1 MNHNY and CDR2 SVGAGI (reference sequence). V lost 7 bases to trimming and J lost 6 bases; unmatched junction nucleotides: 9. The CDR3: CASNPSGISKTQYF. CDR3 nucleotide sequence: TGTGCCAGCAATCCTAGCGGGATTTCGAAGACCCAGTACTTC.

This clone was picked up a small number of times. The chain joins TRBV21-1 to TRBJ2-3; the D call of TRBD2 is as the table states it, not checked on the DNA. TRBV21-1 is a listed pseudogene. This CDR3 region has 16 residues. The CDR3 DNA reads TGTGCCAGCAGCAAAAACGCCCTAGCACACACAGATACGCAGTATTTT. Amino acids: CASSKNALAHTDTQYF.

The chain links TRBV27 to TRBJ1-2; the D gene is possibly TRBD1 (6 bases). Between the trimmed V and J ends, which lost 6 bases and 8 bases, there was a span of 19 bases. Germline V gene lookup returns CDR1 MNHEY and CDR2 SMNVEV (reference sequence). CDR3 length equals 14 residues. The DNA for the CDR3 is TGTGCCAGCAGACCAGAGGGGGGGGCGAGGGGCTACACCTTC. Protein product: CASRPEGGARGYTF.

In nucleotides, the CDR3 is TGTGCCAGCAGTGCCCAAGAGACCCAGTACTTC. This translates into CASSAQETQYF. The chain uses TRBV2 and TRBJ2-5; no clear D gene. V lost 4 bases, J lost 1 base, and 1 base lay in between. The CDR3 is made up of 11 amino acids. Germline CDR1 reads SNHLY; CDR2 reads FYNNEI.

This clone has only one observation. J is TRBJ1-4 and V is TRBV4-2; 8 positions match TRBD1. Germline lookup yields CDR1 LGHNA and CDR2 YNFKEQ. Germline trimming cut 6 bases from V and 6 bases from J; bases unmatched to any gene: 6. The CDR3 has 14 residues. CDR3 DNA: TGTGCCAGCAGACTGGGACAGGAGTATGAAAAACTGTTTTTT. Amino acid sequence: CASRLGQEYEKLFF.

The chain employs TRBV4-3 and TRBJ2-2; tentatively, D is TRBD1 (5 bases). The CDR3 is made up of 15 amino acids. V shed 0 bases and J shed 5 bases, with 10 bases lying between them. Germline assignment: CDR1 LGHNA and CDR2 YSLEER. CDR3 in amino acids: CASSQEAGITGELFF. The CDR3, as DNA: TGCGCCAGCAGCCAAGAGGCAGGGATAACCGGGGAGCTGTTTTTT.

CDR3 region: CASSPPSQGYNEQFF. CDR3 sequence (DNA): TGTGCCAGCTCACCACCCAGCCAGGGGTACAATGAGCAGTTCTTC. V gene TRBV18 combines with J gene TRBJ2-1; the D gene is possibly TRBD1 (6 bases). Trimming took 0 bases from V and 4 from J, leaving 10 bases between them. Looked up from germline, CDR1 is KGHSH and CDR2 is LQKENI. The CDR3 covers 15 residues.

The chain employs TRBV7-9 and TRBJ1-1; no clear D. This CDR3 has 13 residues. Per the germline V gene, CDR1 is SEHNR and CDR2 is FQNEAQ (reference sequence). V lost 1 base and J lost 6, with 9 bases in between. In DNA, the CDR3 is TGTGCCAGCAGCTTAGGAGGGTACGCTGAAGCTTTCTTT. Its translation is CASSLGGYAEAFF.